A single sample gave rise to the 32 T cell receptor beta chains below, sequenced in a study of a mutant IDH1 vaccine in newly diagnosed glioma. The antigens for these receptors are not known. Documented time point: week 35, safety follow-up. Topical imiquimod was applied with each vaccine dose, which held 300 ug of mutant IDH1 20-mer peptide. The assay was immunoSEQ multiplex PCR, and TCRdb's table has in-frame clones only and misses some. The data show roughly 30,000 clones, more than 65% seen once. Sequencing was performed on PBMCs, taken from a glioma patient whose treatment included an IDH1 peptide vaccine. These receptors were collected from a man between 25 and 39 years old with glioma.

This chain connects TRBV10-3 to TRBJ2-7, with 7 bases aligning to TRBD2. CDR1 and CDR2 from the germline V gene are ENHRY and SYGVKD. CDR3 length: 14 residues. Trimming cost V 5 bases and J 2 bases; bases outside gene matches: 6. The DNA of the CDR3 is TGTGCCATCAGTTCCGGGACTAAACCCTACGAGCAGTACTTC. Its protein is CAISSGTKPYEQYF.

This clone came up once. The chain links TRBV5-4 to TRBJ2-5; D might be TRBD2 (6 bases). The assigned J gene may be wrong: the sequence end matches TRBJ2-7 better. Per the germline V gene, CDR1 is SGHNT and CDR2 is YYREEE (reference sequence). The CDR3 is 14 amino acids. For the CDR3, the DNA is TGTGCCAGCAGCTCGGGGACTGACGGATACGAGCAGTACTTC. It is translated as CASSSGTDGYEQYF.

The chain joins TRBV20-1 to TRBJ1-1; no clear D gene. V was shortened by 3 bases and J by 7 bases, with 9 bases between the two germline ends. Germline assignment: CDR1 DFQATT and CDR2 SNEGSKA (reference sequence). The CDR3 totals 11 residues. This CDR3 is CSASREFEAFF. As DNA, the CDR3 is TGCAGTGCTAGTCGTGAATTTGAAGCTTTCTTT.

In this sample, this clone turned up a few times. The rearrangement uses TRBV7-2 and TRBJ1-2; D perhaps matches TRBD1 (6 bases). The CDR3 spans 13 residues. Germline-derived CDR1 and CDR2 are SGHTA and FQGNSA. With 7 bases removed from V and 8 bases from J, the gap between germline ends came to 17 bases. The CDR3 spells CASIIRGGLGYTF. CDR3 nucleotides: TGTGCCAGCATTATAAGAGGGGGGCTGGGCTACACCTTC. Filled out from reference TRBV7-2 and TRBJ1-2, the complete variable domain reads GAGVSQSPSNKVTEKGKDVELRCDPISGHTALYWYRQSLGQGLEFLIYFQGNSAPDKSGLPSDRFSAERTGGSVSTLTIQRTQQEDSAVYLCASIIRGGLGYTFGSGTRLTVV.

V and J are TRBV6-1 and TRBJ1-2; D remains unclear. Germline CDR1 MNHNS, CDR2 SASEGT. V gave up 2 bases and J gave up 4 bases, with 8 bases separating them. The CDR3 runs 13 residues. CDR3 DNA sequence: TGTGCCAGCAGTGAACTGGGCGTCTATGGCTACACCTTC. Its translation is CASSELGVYGYTF.

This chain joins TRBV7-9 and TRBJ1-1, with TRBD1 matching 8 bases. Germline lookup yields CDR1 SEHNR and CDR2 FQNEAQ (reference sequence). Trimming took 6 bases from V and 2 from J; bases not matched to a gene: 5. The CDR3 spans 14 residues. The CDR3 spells CASRTTGGNTEAFF. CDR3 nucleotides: TGTGCCAGCAGAACTACAGGGGGAAACACTGAAGCTTTCTTT.

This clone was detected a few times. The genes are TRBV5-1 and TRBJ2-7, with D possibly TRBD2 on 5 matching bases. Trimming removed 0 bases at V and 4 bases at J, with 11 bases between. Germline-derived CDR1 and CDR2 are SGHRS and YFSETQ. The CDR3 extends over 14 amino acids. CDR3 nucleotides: TGCGCCAGCAGCTTGGAGGCGGGCGGATACGAGCAGTACTTC. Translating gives CASSLEAGGYEQYF.

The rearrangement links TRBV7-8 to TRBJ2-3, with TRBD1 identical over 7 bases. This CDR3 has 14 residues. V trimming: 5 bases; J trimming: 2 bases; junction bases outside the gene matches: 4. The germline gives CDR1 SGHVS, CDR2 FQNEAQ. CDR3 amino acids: CASSDRVNTDTQYF. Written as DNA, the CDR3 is TGTGCCAGCAGCGACAGGGTAAACACAGATACGCAGTATTTT.

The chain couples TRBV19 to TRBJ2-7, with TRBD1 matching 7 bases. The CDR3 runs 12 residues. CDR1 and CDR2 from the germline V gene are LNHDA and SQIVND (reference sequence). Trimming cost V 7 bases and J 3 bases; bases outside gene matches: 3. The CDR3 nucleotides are TGTGCCAGTACGGACAGGTTCTACGAGCAGTACTTC. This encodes CASTDRFYEQYF.

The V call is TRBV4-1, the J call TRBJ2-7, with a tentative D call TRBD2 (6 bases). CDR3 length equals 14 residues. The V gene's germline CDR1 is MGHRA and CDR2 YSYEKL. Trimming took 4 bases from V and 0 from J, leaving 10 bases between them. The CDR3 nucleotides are TGCGCCAGCAGCCGGGACTTGAGCTCCTACGAGCAGTACTTC. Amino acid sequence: CASSRDLSSYEQYF.

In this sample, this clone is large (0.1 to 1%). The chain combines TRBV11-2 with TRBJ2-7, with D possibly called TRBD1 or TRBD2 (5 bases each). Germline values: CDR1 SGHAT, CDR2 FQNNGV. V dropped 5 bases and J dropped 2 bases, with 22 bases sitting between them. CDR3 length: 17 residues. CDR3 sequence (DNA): TGTGCCAGCAGCCCCTATCCCGGGGCGGCCTCCACCTACGAGCAGTACTTC. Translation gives CASSPYPGAASTYEQYF.

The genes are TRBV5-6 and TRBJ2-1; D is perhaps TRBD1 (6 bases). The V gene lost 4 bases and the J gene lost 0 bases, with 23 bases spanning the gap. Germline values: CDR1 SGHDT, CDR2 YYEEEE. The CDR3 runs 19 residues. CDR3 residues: CASSLSPGQTMFSYNEQFF. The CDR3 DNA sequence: TGTGCCAGCAGCCTCTCCCCTGGACAGACCATGTTCTCCTACAATGAGCAGTTCTTC.

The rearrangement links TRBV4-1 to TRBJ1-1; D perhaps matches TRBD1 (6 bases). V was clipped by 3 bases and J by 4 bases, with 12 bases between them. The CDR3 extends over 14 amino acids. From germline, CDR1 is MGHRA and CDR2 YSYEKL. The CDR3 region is CASSHRGGFTEAFF. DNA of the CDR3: TGCGCCAGCAGCCACCGAGGGGGTTTCACTGAAGCTTTCTTT.

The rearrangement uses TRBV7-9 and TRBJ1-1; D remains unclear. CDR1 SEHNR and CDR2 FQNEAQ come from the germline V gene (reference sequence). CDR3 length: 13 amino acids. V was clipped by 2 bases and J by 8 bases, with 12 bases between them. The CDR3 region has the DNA TGTGCCAGCAGCTTATGGGAGGGATCGGAAGCTTTCTTT. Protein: CASSLWEGSEAFF.

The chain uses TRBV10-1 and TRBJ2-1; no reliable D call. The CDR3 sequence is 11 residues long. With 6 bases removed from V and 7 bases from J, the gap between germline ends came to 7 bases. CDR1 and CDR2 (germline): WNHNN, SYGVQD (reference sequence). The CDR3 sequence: CASRENNEQFF. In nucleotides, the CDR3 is TGCGCCAGCAGGGAGAATAATGAGCAGTTCTTC.

In nucleotides, the CDR3 is TGCAGCGCCGTCGATGGGACAGCACCCTACGAGCAGTACTTC. It yields the protein CSAVDGTAPYEQYF. The V gene is TRBV29-1, the J gene TRBJ2-7; TRBD1 matches 7 bases. V lost 7 bases, J lost 2 bases, and 11 bases stayed unmatched. CDR3 size: 14 residues. Germline V gene lookup returns CDR1 SQVTM and CDR2 ANQGSEA.

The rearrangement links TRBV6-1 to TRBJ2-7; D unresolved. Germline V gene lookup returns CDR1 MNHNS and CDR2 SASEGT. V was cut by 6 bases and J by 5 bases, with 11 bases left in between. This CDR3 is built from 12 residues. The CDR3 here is CASRENRDEQYF. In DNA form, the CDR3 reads TGTGCCAGCAGGGAAAACAGAGACGAGCAGTACTTC.

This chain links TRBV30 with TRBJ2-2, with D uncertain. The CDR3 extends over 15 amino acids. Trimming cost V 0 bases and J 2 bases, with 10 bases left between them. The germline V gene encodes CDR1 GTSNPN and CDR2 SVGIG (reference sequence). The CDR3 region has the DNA TGTGCCTGGAGTGTACGGAACAGAAACACCGGGGAGCTGTTTTTT. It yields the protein CAWSVRNRNTGELFF.

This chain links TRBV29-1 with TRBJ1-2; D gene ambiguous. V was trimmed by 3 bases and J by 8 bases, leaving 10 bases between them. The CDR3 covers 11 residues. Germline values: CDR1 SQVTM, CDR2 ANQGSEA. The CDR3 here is CSVDRGSGYTF. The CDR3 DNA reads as TGCAGCGTTGATAGAGGGAGCGGCTACACCTTC.

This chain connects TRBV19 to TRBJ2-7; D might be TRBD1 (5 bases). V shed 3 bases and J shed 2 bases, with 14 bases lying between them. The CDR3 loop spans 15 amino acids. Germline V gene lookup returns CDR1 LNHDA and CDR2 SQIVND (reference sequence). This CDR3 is CASSILGHSPYEQYF. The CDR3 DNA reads TGTGCCAGTAGTATCCTAGGACATTCGCCCTACGAGCAGTACTTC.

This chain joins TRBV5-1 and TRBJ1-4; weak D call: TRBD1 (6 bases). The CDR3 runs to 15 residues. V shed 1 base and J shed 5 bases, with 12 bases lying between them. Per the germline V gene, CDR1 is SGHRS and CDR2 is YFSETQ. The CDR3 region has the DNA TGCGCCAGCAGCTTGATTGGGGGCCCCAATGAAAAACTGTTTTTT. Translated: CASSLIGGPNEKLFF.

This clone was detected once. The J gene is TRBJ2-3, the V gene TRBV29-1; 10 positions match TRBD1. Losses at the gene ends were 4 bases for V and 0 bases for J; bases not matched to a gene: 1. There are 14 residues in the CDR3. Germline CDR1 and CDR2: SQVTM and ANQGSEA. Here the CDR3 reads CSVGQGASTDTQYF. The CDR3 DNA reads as TGCAGCGTTGGACAGGGGGCCAGCACAGATACGCAGTATTTT.

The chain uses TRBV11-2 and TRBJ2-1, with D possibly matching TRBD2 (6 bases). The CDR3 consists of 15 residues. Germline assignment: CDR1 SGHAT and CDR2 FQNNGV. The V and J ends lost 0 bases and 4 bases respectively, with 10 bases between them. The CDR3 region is CASSLDGGSYNEQFF. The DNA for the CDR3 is TGTGCCAGCAGCTTAGATGGGGGGTCTTACAATGAGCAGTTCTTC. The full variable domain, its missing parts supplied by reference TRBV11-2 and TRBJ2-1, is EAGVAQSPRYKIIEKRQSVAFWCNPISGHATLYWYQQILGQGPKLLIQFQNNGVVDDSQLPKDRFSAERLKGVDSTLKIQPAKLEDSAVYLCASSLDGGSYNEQFFGPGTRLTVL.

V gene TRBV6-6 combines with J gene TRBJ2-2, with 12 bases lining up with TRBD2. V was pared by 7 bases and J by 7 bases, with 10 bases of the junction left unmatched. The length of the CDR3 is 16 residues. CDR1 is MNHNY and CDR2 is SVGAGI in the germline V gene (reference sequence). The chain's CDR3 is CASMIGLAGGIGELFF. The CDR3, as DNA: TGTGCCAGCATGATTGGCCTAGCGGGAGGGATCGGGGAGCTGTTTTTT.

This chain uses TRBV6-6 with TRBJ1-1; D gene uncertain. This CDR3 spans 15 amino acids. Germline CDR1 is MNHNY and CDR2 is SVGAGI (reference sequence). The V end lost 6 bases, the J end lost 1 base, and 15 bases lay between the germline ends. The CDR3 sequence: CASSRGPPPNTEAFF. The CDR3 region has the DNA TGTGCCAGCAGCCGCGGGCCTCCCCCGAACACTGAAGCTTTCTTT.

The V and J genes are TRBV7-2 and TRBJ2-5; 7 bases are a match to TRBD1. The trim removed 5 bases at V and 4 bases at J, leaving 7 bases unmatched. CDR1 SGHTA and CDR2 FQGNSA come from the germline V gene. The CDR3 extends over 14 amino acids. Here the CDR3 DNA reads TGTGCCAGCAGCATACAGGGGCGCGGAGAGACCCAGTACTTC. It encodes CASSIQGRGETQYF. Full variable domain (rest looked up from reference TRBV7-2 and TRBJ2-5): GAGVSQSPSNKVTEKGKDVELRCDPISGHTALYWYRQSLGQGLEFLIYFQGNSAPDKSGLPSDRFSAERTGGSVSTLTIQRTQQEDSAVYLCASSIQGRGETQYFGPGTRLLVL.

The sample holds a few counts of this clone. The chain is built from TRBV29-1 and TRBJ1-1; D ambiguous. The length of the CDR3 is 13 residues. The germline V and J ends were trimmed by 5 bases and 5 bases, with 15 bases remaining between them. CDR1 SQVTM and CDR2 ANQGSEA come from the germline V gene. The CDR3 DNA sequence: TGCAGCGTTAGGCTCTCCCAGAGAACTGAAGCTTTCTTT. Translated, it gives CSVRLSQRTEAFF.

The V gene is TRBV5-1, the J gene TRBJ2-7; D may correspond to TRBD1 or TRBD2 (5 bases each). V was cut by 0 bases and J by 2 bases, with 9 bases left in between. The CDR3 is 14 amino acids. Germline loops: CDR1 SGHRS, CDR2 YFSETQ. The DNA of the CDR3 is TGCGCCAGCAGCTTGGCAGGGACCACCTACGAGCAGTACTTC. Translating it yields CASSLAGTTYEQYF.

CDR3: CASSQWDGSGANVLTF. CDR3 in DNA: TGCGCCAGCAGCCAATGGGACGGCTCTGGGGCCAACGTCCTGACTTTC. This rearrangement joins TRBV4-1 to TRBJ2-6; either TRBD1 or TRBD2 may fit D (5 bases each). Germline V gene sequence: CDR1 MGHRA, CDR2 YSYEKL. This CDR3 spans 16 amino acids. With 2 bases removed from V and 0 bases from J, the gap between germline ends came to 8 bases.

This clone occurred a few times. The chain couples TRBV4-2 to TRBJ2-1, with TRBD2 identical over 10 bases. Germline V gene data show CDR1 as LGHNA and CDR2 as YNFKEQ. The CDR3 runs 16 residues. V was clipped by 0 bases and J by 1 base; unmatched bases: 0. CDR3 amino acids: CASSQETSGSYNEQFF. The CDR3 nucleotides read TGTGCCAGCAGCCAAGAGACTAGCGGGTCCTACAATGAGCAGTTCTTC.

CDR3 sequence (DNA): TGTGCTAGTGGCCCTCAGGGGGCGCGGGAGACCCAGTACTTC. This codes for CASGPQGARETQYF. The chain employs TRBV12-5 and TRBJ2-5; 8 positions agree with TRBD1. Per the germline V gene, CDR1 is LGHNT and CDR2 is FRNRAP. V shed 6 bases, J shed 5 bases, and the junction held 8 bases outside the gene matches. CDR3 size: 14 residues. The whole variable domain, filled in from reference TRBV12-5 and TRBJ2-5, reads DARVTQTPRHKVTEMGQEVTMRCQPILGHNTVFWYRQTMMQGLELLAYFRNRAPLDDSGMPKDRFSAEMPDATLATLKIQPSEPRDSAVYFCASGPQGARETQYFGPGTRLLVL.

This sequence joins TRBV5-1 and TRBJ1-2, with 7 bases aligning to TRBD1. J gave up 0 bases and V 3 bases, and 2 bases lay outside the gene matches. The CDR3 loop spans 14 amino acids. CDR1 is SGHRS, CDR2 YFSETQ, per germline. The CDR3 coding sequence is TGCGCCAGCAGCTGGGACAGCCCTAACTATGGCTACACCTTC. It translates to CASSWDSPNYGYTF.